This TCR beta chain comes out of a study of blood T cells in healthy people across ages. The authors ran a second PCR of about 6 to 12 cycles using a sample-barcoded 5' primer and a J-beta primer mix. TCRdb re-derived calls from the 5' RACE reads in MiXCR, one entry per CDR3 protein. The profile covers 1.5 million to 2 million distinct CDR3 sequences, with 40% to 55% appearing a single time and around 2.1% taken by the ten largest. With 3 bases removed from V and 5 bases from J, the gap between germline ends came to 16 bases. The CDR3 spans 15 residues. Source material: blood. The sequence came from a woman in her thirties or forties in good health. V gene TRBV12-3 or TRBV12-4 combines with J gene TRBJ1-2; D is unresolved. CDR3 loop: CASSFVKGALYGYTF. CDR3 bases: TGTGCCAGCAGTTTTGTAAAGGGCGCGCTATATGGCTACACCTTC.